Below are 16 T cell receptor beta chains sequenced from a single sample in a study of T cells in Graves' hyperthyroidism and ophthalmopathy. The source material, RNA transcripts, was used to amplify TCR beta CDR3 regions. Carried out on the TCR CDR3, a first-round RT-PCR used the HTBI primer set. One entry per CDR3 protein, called by TCRdb with MiXCR from the multiplex PCR reads. The table lists approximately 210,000 distinct CDR3 sequences, 15% to 20% of them singletons. The sequenced sample consisted of blood. The origin of the receptors is a man aged 50-59 years with Graves' hyperthyroidism.

The chain is built from TRBV6-5 and TRBJ1-5; D not certain. The CDR3 has 13 amino acids. The germline V gene has CDR1 MNHEY and CDR2 SVGAGI. V dropped 2 bases and J dropped 4 bases, with 6 bases sitting between them. CDR3: CASSYDLNQPQHF. DNA of the CDR3: TGTGCCAGCAGTTACGACCTTAATCAGCCCCAGCATTTT.

The V call is TRBV19, the J call TRBJ2-1; 9 positions match TRBD2. The CDR3 consists of 15 residues. Germline V gene data show CDR1 as LNHDA and CDR2 as SQIVND (reference sequence). J gave up 8 bases and V 5 bases, and 10 bases lay outside the gene matches. In DNA, the CDR3 is TGTGCCAGTAGTCGCCTTGCGGGAGGGCGAGATGAGCAGTTCTTC. Its translation is CASSRLAGGRDEQFF.

In this sample, this clonotype turned up many times. The J gene is TRBJ1-2, the V gene TRBV18; 7 bases are a match to TRBD1. This CDR3 comprises 14 residues. The junction had 5 bases not matched to a gene; V was cut back by 4 bases and J by 3 bases. From germline, CDR1 is KGHSH and CDR2 LQKENI. The CDR3 loop reads CASSQQGTDYGYTF. CDR3 in DNA: TGTGCCAGCTCACAACAGGGGACGGACTATGGCTACACCTTC.

The rearrangement joins TRBV6-2 or TRBV6-3 to TRBJ2-5; weak D call: TRBD1 (7 bases). V was clipped by 6 bases and J by 5 bases, with 13 bases between them. The CDR3 sequence is 13 residues long. The germline V gene has CDR1 MNHEY and CDR2 SVGEGT. The CDR3 sequence is CASRTQGRETQYF. DNA for the CDR3: TGTGCCAGCAGAACACAGGGGAGGGAGACCCAGTACTTC.

In its sample, this clonotype was seen many times. This chain connects TRBV12-3 or TRBV12-4 to TRBJ2-3; 8 bases map to TRBD2. The CDR3 is 16 residues long. The V and J ends lost 4 bases and 0 bases, in that order; junction bases with no gene match: 6. CDR3: CASSYYSSGSTDTQYF. The DNA for the CDR3 is TGTGCCAGCAGTTACTACTCTAGCGGGAGCACAGATACGCAGTATTTT.

This clonotype was counted many times. The rearrangement links TRBV12-3 or TRBV12-4 to TRBJ2-5; TRBD2 matches at 8 bases. Germline trimming cut 2 bases from V and 2 bases from J; bases unmatched to any gene: 4. The CDR3 loop spans 15 amino acids. CDR3 nucleotide sequence: TGTGCCAGCAGTTTAATAGCTAGCGGGCAAGAGACCCAGTACTTC. This encodes CASSLIASGQETQYF.

This clonotype was seen many times. The chain links TRBV5-1 to TRBJ2-7, with D perhaps being TRBD1 or TRBD2 (5 bases each). CDR1 and CDR2 (germline): SGHRS, YFSETQ. This CDR3 is built from 15 residues. Between the trimmed V and J ends, which lost 4 bases and 3 bases, there was a span of 17 bases. The CDR3 reads CASSPSGTLGYEQYF. CDR3 coding DNA: TGCGCCAGCAGCCCCTCCGGGACCTTAGGCTACGAGCAGTACTTC.

This clonotype was observed many times. The CDR3 DNA follows: TGCGCCAGCAGCCAAGAGGGGCAGGGCTCCTACGAGCAGTACTTC. It yields the protein CASSQEGQGSYEQYF. V and J are TRBV4-1 and TRBJ2-7; D possibly corresponds to TRBD1 (5 bases). The germline V and J ends were trimmed by 0 bases and 0 bases, with 9 bases remaining between them. From germline, CDR1 is MGHRA and CDR2 YSYEKL. The CDR3 spans 15 residues.

This clonotype was seen more than once but under ten times. The chain has TRBV7-8 and TRBJ1-6, with TRBD1 matching over 10 bases. The CDR3 is 17 residues long. Looked up from germline, CDR1 is SGHVS and CDR2 is FQNEAQ. Unmatched junction bases numbered 9, after V lost 2 bases and J lost 8 bases. CDR3 residues: CASSLYGGDRGDSPLHF. The CDR3 nucleotides read TGTGCCAGCAGCTTATATGGGGGGGACAGGGGCGATTCACCCCTCCACTTT.

Only a few counts were recorded for this clonotype. The rearrangement links TRBV7-9 to TRBJ1-2; no firm D call. The CDR3 has 14 residues. Trimming shortened V by 0 bases and J by 2 bases, and 7 bases separated the two germline ends. CDR1 is SEHNR, CDR2 FQNEAQ, per germline (reference sequence). This CDR3 is CASSLAAANYGYTF. The CDR3 DNA reads as TGTGCCAGCAGCTTAGCGGCAGCGAACTATGGCTACACCTTC.

The rearrangement joins TRBV7-9 to TRBJ1-1; D is undetermined. CDR1 and CDR2 (germline): SEHNR, FQNEAQ (reference sequence). This CDR3 has 14 amino acids. Trimming took off 5 bases at V and 2 bases at J, with 12 bases between the two ends. The CDR3 DNA reads TGTGCCAGCAGCACACGGGAGGTCAACACTGAAGCTTTCTTT. It translates to CASSTREVNTEAFF.

This clonotype was picked up a small number of times. The chain has TRBV7-2 and TRBJ2-7; TRBD2 is a possible D gene (5 bases). CDR3 length: 16 residues. V was cut by 0 bases and J by 0 bases, with 12 bases left in between. Germline V gives CDR1 SGHTA, CDR2 FQGNSA. CDR3 nucleotide sequence: TGTGCCAGCAGCTTAGCCGGCAGCGGTAGCTCCTACGAGCAGTACTTC. Its protein is CASSLAGSGSSYEQYF.

This clonotype appeared a few times. The rearrangement uses TRBV15 and TRBJ2-1; 10 bases match TRBD2. This CDR3 is 17 amino acids long. V shed 7 bases, J shed 1 base, and the junction held 10 bases outside the gene matches. Per germline, CDR1 LNHNV and CDR2 YYDKDF (reference sequence). The CDR3: CATIATSGIRSYNEQFF. The CDR3 DNA follows: TGTGCCACCATAGCTACTAGCGGGATAAGGTCCTACAATGAGCAGTTCTTC.

In this sample, this clonotype turned up a few times. The V and J genes are TRBV3-1 and TRBJ1-5; TRBD1 agrees at 8 bases. The CDR3 is 14 amino acids. V shed 5 bases and J 9 bases; nucleotides not matched to a gene: 9. Germline V gives CDR1 LGHDT, CDR2 YNNKEL (reference sequence). DNA for the CDR3: TGTGCCAGCAGCTCCGGGACAGGAGAACGGCCCCAGCATTTT. Encoded protein: CASSSGTGERPQHF.

This clonotype has only a few counts. The CDR3 reads CASSYLGRASRVPGETQYF. CDR3 nucleotides: TGTGCCAGCAGTTACCTGGGGAGGGCTAGCAGGGTCCCGGGAGAGACCCAGTACTTC. The chain has TRBV6-5 and TRBJ2-5, with 7 bases identical to TRBD2. The germline V gene has CDR1 MNHEY and CDR2 SVGAGI. V lost 2 bases to trimming and J lost 4 bases; unmatched junction nucleotides: 19. The length of the CDR3 is 19 residues.

This clonotype was seen ten or more times. This rearrangement joins TRBV30 to TRBJ1-2; TRBD1 is a possible D gene (6 bases). V lost 8 bases to trimming and J lost 7 bases, with 20 bases between them. The germline CDR1 and CDR2 sequences are GTSNPN and SVGIG (reference sequence). The CDR3 length is 13 residues. CDR3 sequence reads: CAGHRSQGFGYTF. CDR3 DNA: TGTGCCGGACACAGGTCCCAGGGGTTTGGCTACACCTTC.